The clone carrying this T cell receptor (beta chain) was observed a few times. The CDR3 length is 14 residues. Trimming stripped 6 bases from V and 4 bases from J, with 12 bases between. CDR1 is SGHDN, CDR2 FVKESK, per germline. The sample is drawn from a study of blood T cell repertoires in COVID-19. At the level of the study: Donors in the United States, Italy and Spain gave samples during acute or convalescent COVID-19. The cDNA or gDNA used as material had been derived from T cells, B-cell-depleted T cells, or PBMCs.

Per the original methods: The assay estimated nucleated cells by amplifying reference gene primers. Only in-frame clones appear in the TCRdb table, and some are missing; sequencing was by immunoSEQ multiplex PCR. The DNA was the basis for D and trimming; V, J and clone size are from that table. The sample shows roughly 150,000 clones, approximately 84% of them seen only once. Sequencing was carried out using peripheral blood. The receptor was derived from a human donor in a cohort sampled during active COVID-19. The chain is built from TRBV14 and TRBJ2-2, with a weak D call TRBD1 (6 bases). CDR3 nucleotide sequence: TGTGCCAGCAGGTGGACAGAAGTCACCGGGGAGCTGTTTTTT. This translates into CASRWTEVTGELFF.